This TCR beta chain was documented in a study of CD8 T cells in Susac syndrome. Overall study context: The sequenced Susac syndrome patients comprised five or six with active disease and roughly eight in remission.

Recently defined diagnostic criteria for definite or probable disease were fulfilled by Susac syndrome patients. Germline V gene lookup returns CDR1 SGHTA and CDR2 FQGNSA. The CDR3 totals 12 residues. Trimming left V 1 base short and J 6 bases short, with 5 bases between. To note about this clonotype: Its antigen remains unidentified.

RNA totalling about 0.45 to 1 ug underwent reverse transcription with random hexamers. The CDR3 of TCR beta was amplified by immunoSEQ multiplex PCR across 54 Vbeta and 13 Jbeta. TCRdb analysed the immunoSEQ multiplex PCR reads with MiXCR anew, one entry per CDR3 protein. In the table there are some 77,000 distinct CDR3 sequences, about 93% of which are singletons. Notes on the study in general: The authors found no clonal expansion in Susac syndrome CD4+ T cell repertoires.

This TCR derives from a human donor with Susac syndrome. Sequenced input: CD4+ T cells from PBMCs. The gene calls are TRBV7-2 and TRBJ2-3; D remains ambiguous. CDR3 protein: CASSLGYDTQYF. DNA of the CDR3: TGTGCCAGCAGCTTAGGGTATGATACGCAGTATTTT.